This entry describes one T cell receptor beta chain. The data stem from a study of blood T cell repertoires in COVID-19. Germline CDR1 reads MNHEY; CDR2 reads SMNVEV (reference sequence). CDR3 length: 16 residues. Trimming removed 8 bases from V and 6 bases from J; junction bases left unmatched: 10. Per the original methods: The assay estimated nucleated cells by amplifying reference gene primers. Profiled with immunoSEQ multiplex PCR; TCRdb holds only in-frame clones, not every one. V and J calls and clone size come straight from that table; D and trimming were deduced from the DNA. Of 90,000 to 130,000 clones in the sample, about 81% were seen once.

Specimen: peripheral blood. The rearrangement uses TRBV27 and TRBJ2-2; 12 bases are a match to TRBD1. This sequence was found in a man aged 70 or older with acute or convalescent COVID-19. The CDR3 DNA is TGTGCCAGCGATTCGACCGGGACAGGGGGCTCCGGGGAGCTGTTTTTT. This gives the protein CASDSTGTGGSGELFF.